This TCR beta chain was retrieved from a study of CD8 T cells in ankylosing spondylitis. Only a few counts were recorded for this clonotype. Each CDR3 protein is one row after TCRdb ran MiXCR on the 5' RACE reads. The sample shows nearly 350,000 distinct CDR3 sequences, under 15% of them seen only once. The V and J ends lost 4 bases and 4 bases, in that order; junction bases with no gene match: 7. Germline V gene lookup returns CDR1 SGHRS and CDR2 YFSETQ. This CDR3 is built from 15 residues. This receptor was taken from a male donor with ankylosing spondylitis or in good health (not recorded which). Sequencing was performed on blood, either unsorted or a sorted T cell fraction (not recorded which). V is TRBV5-1 and J is TRBJ2-1, with 8 positions matching TRBD1. The CDR3 here is CASSPGTGFYNEQFF. The CDR3 DNA is TGCGCCAGCAGCCCCGGGACAGGTTTTTACAATGAGCAGTTCTTC.